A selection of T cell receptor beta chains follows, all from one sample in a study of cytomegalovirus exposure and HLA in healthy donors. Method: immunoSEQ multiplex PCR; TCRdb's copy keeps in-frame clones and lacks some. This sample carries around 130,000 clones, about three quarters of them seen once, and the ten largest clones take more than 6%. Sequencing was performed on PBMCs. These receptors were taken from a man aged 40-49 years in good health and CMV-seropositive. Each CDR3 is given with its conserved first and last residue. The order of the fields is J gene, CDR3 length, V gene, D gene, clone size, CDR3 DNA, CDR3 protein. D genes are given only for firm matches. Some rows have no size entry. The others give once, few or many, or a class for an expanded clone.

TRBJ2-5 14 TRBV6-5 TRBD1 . TGTGCCAGCTGGCGGACAGGGGGACGAGAGACCCAGTACTTC CASWRTGGRETQYF
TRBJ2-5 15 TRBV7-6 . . TGTGCCAGCAGCCCCAACCTAGGGGGTCAAGAGACCCAGTACTTC CASSPNLGGQETQYF
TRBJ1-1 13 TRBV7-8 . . TGTGCCAGCAGCTCGAAGAGGAACACTGAAGCTTTCTTT CASSSKRNTEAFF
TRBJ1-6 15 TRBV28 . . TGTGCCAGCAGTTTAAACAGGGAAATTGGCTCACCCCTCCACTTT CASSLNREIGSPLHF
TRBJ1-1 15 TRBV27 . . TGTGCCAGCAGTTTATCGGGGGGACTGAACACTGAAGCTTTCTTT CASSLSGGLNTEAFF
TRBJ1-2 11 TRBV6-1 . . TGTGCCAATAACGACATGGGTGGCTACACCTTC CANNDMGGYTF
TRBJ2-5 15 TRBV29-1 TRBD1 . TGCAGCGTGGAAGCCGGGACAGGGAGGCAAGAGACCCAGTACTTC CSVEAGTGRQETQYF
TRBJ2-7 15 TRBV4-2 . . TGTGCCAGCAGCCAAGATCTTACATCTCCCTACGAGCAGTACTTC CASSQDLTSPYEQYF
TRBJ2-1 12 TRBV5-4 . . TGTGCCAGCAGCTTTACAGGGAATGAGCAGTTCTTC CASSFTGNEQFF
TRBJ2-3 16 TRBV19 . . TGTGCCAGTACCGCCGGACAGGCTTGGGGGGCAGATACGCAGTATTTT CASTAGQAWGADTQYF
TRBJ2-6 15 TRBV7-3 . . TGTGCCAGCAGCTTAACCAGGTTTGGGGCCAACGTCCTGACTTTC CASSLTRFGANVLTF
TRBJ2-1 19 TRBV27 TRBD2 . TGTGCCAGCAGTCTACGAAATCTCCGACTAGCGGGAGATGGTAATGAGCAGTTCTTC CASSLRNLRLAGDGNEQFF
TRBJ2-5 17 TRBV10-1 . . TGCGCCAGCAGTGAGTCGCCCGGCCAGGGTTTGAGGGAGACCCAGTACTTC CASSESPGQGLRETQYF
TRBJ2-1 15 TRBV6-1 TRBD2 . TGTGCCAGCACCATGACTAGCGGGAGGGCCAATGAGCAGTTCTTC CASTMTSGRANEQFF
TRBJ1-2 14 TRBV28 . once TGTGCCAGCAGTTCCACCGGGAGGGGTTTTGGCTACACCTTC CASSSTGRGFGYTF
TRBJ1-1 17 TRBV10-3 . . TGTGCCATCAGCTTAGGGGGGGGGTCTGCGTCGAACACTGAAGCTTTCTTT CAISLGGGSASNTEAFF
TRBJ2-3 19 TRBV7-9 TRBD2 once TGTGCCAGCAGCCCATCCCCCCTAGTGACTAGCCCAGACACAGATACGCAGTATTTT CASSPSPLVTSPDTDTQYF
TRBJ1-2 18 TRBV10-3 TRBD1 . TGTGCCATCAGTGAGCTCTTTGGACAGGGGGCCGACAACTATGGCTACACCTTC CAISELFGQGADNYGYTF
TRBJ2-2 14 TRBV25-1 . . TGTGCCAGCAGTTCCAGGGGTTTTACCGGGGAGCTGTTTTTT CASSSRGFTGELFF
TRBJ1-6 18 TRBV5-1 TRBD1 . TGCGCCAGTTTTTCCGGGACAGGATCTCCTTCCTATAATTCACCCCTCCACTTT CASFSGTGSPSYNSPLHF
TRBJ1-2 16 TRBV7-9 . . TGTGCCAGCAGCTTCTCAAATCACAGGATGAGCTATGGCTACACCTTC CASSFSNHRMSYGYTF
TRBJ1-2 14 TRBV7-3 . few TGTGCCAGCAGCTCCGTGACAGAGAACTATGGCTACACCTTC CASSSVTENYGYTF
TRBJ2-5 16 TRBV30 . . TGTGCCTGGAGTCCCCCGGACCAAGGGGTGGGGGAGACCCAGTACTTC CAWSPPDQGVGETQYF
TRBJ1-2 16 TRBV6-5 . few TGTGCCAGCAGTTACTCCCAGAACGGAGCTAACTATGGCTACACCTTC CASSYSQNGANYGYTF
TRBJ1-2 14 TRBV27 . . TGTGCCAGCAGTTTATCGGGAGGGAGGTATGGCTACACCTTC CASSLSGGRYGYTF
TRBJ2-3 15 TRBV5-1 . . TGCGCCAGCAGCTTGGGACATCTTGGCACAGATACGCAGTATTTT CASSLGHLGTDTQYF
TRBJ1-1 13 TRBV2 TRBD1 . TGTGCCAGCAGGGCCGGCAGGGGGACTGAAGCTTTCTTT CASRAGRGTEAFF
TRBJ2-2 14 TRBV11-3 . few TGTGCCAGCAGCTTAACACGGGGCACCGGGGAGCTGTTTTTT CASSLTRGTGELFF
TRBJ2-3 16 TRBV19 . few TGTGCCAGTAGTATAGAGTCAAGGGGCGGCACAGATACGCAGTATTTT CASSIESRGGTDTQYF
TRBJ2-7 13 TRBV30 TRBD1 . TGTGCCTGGAGTGTAGACAGGGCCTACGAGCAGTACTTC CAWSVDRAYEQYF
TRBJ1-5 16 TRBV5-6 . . TGTGCCAGCAGCTTGGGGGGCCGGCGCGGTAATCAGCCCCAGCATTTT CASSLGGRRGNQPQHF